The source of this T cell receptor beta chain is a study of blood T cells in healthy people across ages. With 6 bases removed from V and 1 base from J, the gap between germline ends came to 12 bases. CDR3 length: 14 residues. Germline V CDR1 and CDR2: KGHSH, LQKENI. The use of a sample-barcoded 5' primer and a J-beta primer mix characterized a second PCR of roughly 6 to 11 cycles. MiXCR was run by TCRdb on the 5' RACE reads, yielding one entry per CDR3 protein. The sample includes approximately 580,000 distinct CDR3 sequences, 24% of them seen just once. Ten milliliters of peripheral blood were drawn from each donor. In addition, the sample was reused for a study of T cells of mothers and their children. Per that paper: Each child contributed around 3 million TCR beta CDR3 reads, while each mother contributed over 8 million.

The source of this sequence is a boy between 10 and 17 years old in good health. Sequencing was carried out using blood. This sequence joins TRBV18 and TRBJ2-5; D is ambiguous. In DNA form, the CDR3 reads TGTGCCAGCTCCTCGGAGTGGACCCAAGAGACCCAGTACTTC. Amino acid sequence: CASSSEWTQETQYF. The variable domain in full, completed from reference TRBV18 and TRBJ2-5, reads NAGVMQNPRHLVRRRGQEARLRCSPMKGHSHVYWYRQLPEEGLKFMVYLQKENIIDESGMPKERFSAEFPKEGPSILRIQQVVRGDSAAYFCASSSEWTQETQYFGPGTRLLVL.